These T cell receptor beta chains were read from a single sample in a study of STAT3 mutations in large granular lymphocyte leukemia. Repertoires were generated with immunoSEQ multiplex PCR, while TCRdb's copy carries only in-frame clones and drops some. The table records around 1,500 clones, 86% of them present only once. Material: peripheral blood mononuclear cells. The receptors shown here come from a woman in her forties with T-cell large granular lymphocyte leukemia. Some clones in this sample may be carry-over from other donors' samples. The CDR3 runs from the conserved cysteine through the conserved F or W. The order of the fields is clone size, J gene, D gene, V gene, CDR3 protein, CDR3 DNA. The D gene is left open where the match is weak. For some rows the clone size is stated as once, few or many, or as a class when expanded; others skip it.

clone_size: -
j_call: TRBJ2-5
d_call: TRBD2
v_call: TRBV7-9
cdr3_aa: CASSAYLAGLETQYF
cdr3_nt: TGTGCCAGCAGCGCGTATCTAGCGGGACTGGAGACCCAGTACTTC

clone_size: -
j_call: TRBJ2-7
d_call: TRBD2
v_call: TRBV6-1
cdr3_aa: CASRWTSGTYEQYF
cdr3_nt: TGTGCCAGCAGGTGGACTAGCGGGACCTACGAGCAGTACTTC

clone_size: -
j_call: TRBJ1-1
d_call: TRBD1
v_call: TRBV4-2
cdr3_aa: CASSQDRGTGGTEAFF
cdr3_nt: TGTGCCAGCAGCCAAGATCGGGGGACAGGGGGCACTGAAGCTTTCTTT

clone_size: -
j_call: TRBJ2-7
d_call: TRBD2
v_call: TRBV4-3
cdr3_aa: CASSQERTSGTPYEQYF
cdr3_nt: TGCGCCAGCAGCCAAGAACGGACTAGCGGGACTCCCTACGAGCAGTACTTC

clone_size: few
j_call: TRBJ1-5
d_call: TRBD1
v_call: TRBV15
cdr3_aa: CATSRDMAGTEPQHF
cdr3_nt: TGTGCCACCAGCAGAGATATGGCGGGGACAGAGCCCCAGCATTTT

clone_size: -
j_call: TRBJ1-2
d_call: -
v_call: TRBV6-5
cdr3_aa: CASSYGQGGYGYTF
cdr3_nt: TGTGCCAGCAGTTACGGTCAGGGTGGATATGGCTACACCTTC

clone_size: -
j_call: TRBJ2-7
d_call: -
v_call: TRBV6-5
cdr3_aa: CASSPQTGNWYEQYF
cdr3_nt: TGTGCCAGCAGCCCCCAGACCGGGAATTGGTACGAGCAGTACTTC

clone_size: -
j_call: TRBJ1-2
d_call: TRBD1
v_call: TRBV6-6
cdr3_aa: CASSFTGDGYTF
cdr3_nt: TGTGCCAGCAGTTTCACAGGGGATGGCTACACCTTC

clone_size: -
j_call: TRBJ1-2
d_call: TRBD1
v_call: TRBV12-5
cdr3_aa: CASGRTGSYGYTF
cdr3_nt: TGTGCTAGTGGCCGGACAGGGTCCTATGGCTACACCTTC

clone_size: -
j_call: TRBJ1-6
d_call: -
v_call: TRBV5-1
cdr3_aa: CASSLEGRANSPLHF
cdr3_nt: TGCGCCAGCAGCTTGGAGGGCAGGGCTAATTCACCCCTCCACTTT

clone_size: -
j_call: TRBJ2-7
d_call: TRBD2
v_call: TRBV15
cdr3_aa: CATSRGSLAGGFIAYEQYF
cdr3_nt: TGTGCCACCAGCAGAGGGTCATTGGCGGGAGGTTTCATAGCCTACGAGCAGTACTTC

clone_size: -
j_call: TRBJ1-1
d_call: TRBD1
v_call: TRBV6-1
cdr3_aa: CASSEADRGGTEAFF
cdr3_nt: TGTGCCAGCAGTGAAGCCGACAGGGGTGGCACTGAAGCTTTCTTT

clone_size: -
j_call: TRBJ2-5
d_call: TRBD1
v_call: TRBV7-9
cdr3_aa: CASSLGDRGLRETQYF
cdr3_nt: TGTGCCAGCAGCTTAGGGGACAGGGGACTAAGGGAGACCCAGTACTTC

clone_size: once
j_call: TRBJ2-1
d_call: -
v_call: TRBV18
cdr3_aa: CASSLGTQDNEQFF
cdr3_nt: TGTGCCAGCTCACTCGGGACCCAGGACAATGAGCAGTTCTTC

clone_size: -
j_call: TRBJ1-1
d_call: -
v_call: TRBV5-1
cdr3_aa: CASSIPVGGPNTEAFF
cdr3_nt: TGCGCCAGCAGCATTCCGGTCGGGGGGCCGAACACTGAAGCTTTCTTT

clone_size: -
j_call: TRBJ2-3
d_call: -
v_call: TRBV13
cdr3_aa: CASSSWAVAFADTQYF
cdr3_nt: TGTGCCAGCAGCTCTTGGGCCGTGGCGTTCGCAGATACGCAGTATTTT

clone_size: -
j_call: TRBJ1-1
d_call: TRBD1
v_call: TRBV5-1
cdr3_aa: CASSEDRVGEAFF
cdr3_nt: TGCGCCAGCAGCGAGGACAGGGTCGGTGAAGCTTTCTTT

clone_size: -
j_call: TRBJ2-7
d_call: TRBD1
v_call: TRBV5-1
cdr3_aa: CASSLRQGYYEQYF
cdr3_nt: TGCGCCAGCAGCTTAAGACAGGGGTACTACGAGCAGTACTTC

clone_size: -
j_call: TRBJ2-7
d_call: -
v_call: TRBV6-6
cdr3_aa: CAAGSSYEQYF
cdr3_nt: TGTGCCGCGGGTTCCAGCTACGAGCAGTACTTC

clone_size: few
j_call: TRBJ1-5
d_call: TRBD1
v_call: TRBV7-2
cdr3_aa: CASSSTPTGFNQPQHF
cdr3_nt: TGTGCCAGCAGCTCAACACCGACAGGGTTTAATCAGCCCCAGCATTTT

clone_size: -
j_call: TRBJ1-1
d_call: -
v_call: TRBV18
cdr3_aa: CASSPLLNTEAFF
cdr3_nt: TGTGCCAGCTCACCCCTTCTGAACACTGAAGCTTTCTTT

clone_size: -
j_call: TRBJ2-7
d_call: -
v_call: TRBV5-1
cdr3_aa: CASSLERGPPVLGSYEQYF
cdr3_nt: TGCGCCAGCAGCTTGGAGAGGGGCCCCCCGGTGCTGGGCTCCTACGAGCAGTACTTC

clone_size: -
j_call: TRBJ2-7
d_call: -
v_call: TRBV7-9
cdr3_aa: CASEQGGVEQYF
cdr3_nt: TGTGCCAGCGAACAGGGAGGCGTCGAGCAGTACTTC

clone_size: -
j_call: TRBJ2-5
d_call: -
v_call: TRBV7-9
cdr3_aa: CASSSQGDQYF
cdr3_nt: TGTGCCAGCAGCTCACAGGGAGACCAGTACTTC

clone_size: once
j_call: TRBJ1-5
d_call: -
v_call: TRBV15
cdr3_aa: CATSWDLNPQPQHF
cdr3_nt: TGTGCCACCAGCTGGGACCTGAATCCTCAGCCCCAGCATTTT

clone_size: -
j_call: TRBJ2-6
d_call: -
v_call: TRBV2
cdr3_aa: CARGYAGANVLTF
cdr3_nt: TGTGCCAGGGGGTATGCTGGGGCCAACGTCCTGACTTTC

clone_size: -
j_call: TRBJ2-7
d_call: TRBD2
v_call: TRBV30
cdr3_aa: CAWSLPGGMGQYF
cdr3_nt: TGTGCCTGGAGTCTCCCCGGGGGGATGGGGCAGTACTTC

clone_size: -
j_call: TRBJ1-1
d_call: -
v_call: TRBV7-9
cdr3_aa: CASSSQARQANTEAFF
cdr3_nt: TGTGCCAGCAGCTCACAGGCGAGACAGGCGAACACTGAAGCTTTCTTT